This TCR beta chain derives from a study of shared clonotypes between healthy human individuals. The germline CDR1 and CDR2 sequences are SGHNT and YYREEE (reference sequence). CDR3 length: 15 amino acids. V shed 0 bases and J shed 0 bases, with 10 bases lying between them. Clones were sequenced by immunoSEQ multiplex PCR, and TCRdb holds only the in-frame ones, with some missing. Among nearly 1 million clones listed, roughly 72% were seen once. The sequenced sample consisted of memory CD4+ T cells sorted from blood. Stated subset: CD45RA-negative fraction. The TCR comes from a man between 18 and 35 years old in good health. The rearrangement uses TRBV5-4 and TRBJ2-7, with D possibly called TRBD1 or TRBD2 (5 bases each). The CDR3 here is CASSLAGRASYEQYF. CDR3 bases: TGTGCCAGCAGCTTGGCGGGGCGGGCCTCCTACGAGCAGTACTTC. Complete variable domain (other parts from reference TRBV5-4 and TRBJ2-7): ETGVTQSPTHLIKTRGQQVTLRCSSQSGHNTVSWYQQALGQGPQFIFQYYREEENGRGNFPPRFSGLQFPNYSSELNVNALELDDSALYLCASSLAGRASYEQYFGPGTRLTVT.